These T cell receptor beta chains were read from a single sample in a study of T cells in Graves' hyperthyroidism and ophthalmopathy. From the multiplex PCR reads, TCRdb called clonotypes with MiXCR, one entry per CDR3 protein. Among about 420,000 distinct CDR3 sequences listed, about a sixth were seen once. The specimen sequenced was blood. The receptors originated from a woman between 18 and 29 years old with Graves' hyperthyroidism. Each CDR3 is given with its conserved first and last residue. The D gene is left open where the match is weak. Clone size is stated in some rows and not others, as once, few, many or a class when expanded.

V	D	size	J	DNA	CDR3
TRBV11-2	TRBD1	many	TRBJ2-4	TGTGCCAGCAGTTTGGTCCCGGGACAGCTAGCCAAAAACATTCAGTACTTC	CASSLVPGQLAKNIQYF
TRBV20-1	NA	NA	TRBJ1-5	TGCAGTGGTAGAAGGAGCAATCAGCCCCAGCATTTT	CSGRRSNQPQHF
TRBV2	NA	many	TRBJ1-1	TGTGCCAGCACCGGGATCATGAACACTGAAGCTTTCTTT	CASTGIMNTEAFF
TRBV5-1	NA	NA	TRBJ2-5	TGCGCCAGCAGCTTGGTAGGGCCAGGAGAAGGGACCCAGTACTTC	CASSLVGPGEGTQYF
TRBV12-3/TRBV12-4	NA	many	TRBJ1-1	TGTGCCAGCAGCAGGGGCTTCACTGAAGCTTTCTTT	CASSRGFTEAFF
TRBV4-2	TRBD2	NA	TRBJ2-2	TGTGCCAGCAGCCTTATGCTGGCGGGGGGGCCGAACGGGGAGCTGTTTTTT	CASSLMLAGGPNGELFF
TRBV7-6	NA	many	TRBJ1-1	TGTGCCAGCAGCTTAGTGTCCGGGAGCTTCGGATTGAACACTGAAGCTTTCTTT	CASSLVSGSFGLNTEAFF
TRBV29-1	NA	many	TRBJ2-7	TGCAGCGGAGTGGTGGGGCCCTACGAGCAGTACTTC	CSGVVGPYEQYF
TRBV5-1	TRBD2	many	TRBJ2-3	TGCGCCAGCAGCTTTCAAAGCGGGAACACAGATACGCAGTATTTT	CASSFQSGNTDTQYF
TRBV7-3	TRBD1	few	TRBJ1-6	TGTGCCAGCAGCTCGACCGGGACAGGGGAATCACCCCTCCACTTT	CASSSTGTGESPLHF
TRBV5-1	TRBD2	many	TRBJ2-3	TGCGCCAGCAGCTTGGAACTAGCGGGGGCAGATACGCAGTATTTT	CASSLELAGADTQYF
TRBV4-3	TRBD2	NA	TRBJ2-5	TGCGCCAGCAGCCAAGATCCGGTAGCGGGGGGGCGGCAAGAGACCCAGTACTTC	CASSQDPVAGGRQETQYF
TRBV3-1	TRBD2	many	TRBJ2-2	TGTGCCAGCAGCCCGCCGGGACTAGCGACCGGGGAGCTGTTTTTT	CASSPPGLATGELFF
TRBV6-1	NA	NA	TRBJ1-2	TGTGCCAGCAGGCCTATACAGGAGTCGGGCTACACCTTC	CASRPIQESGYTF
TRBV12-3/TRBV12-4	NA	NA	TRBJ1-5	TGTGCCAGCAGGGGGCCGTATAGCAATCAGCCCCAGCATTTT	CASRGPYSNQPQHF
TRBV24-1	TRBD1	many	TRBJ1-2	TGTGCCACCAGTGAGGCAGGGGGCGTCTATGGCTACACCTTC	CATSEAGGVYGYTF
TRBV6-1	NA	NA	TRBJ2-5	TGTGCCAGCAGTTCCTTCACCCGCACCCAGTACTTC	CASSSFTRTQYF
TRBV11-3	NA	many	TRBJ2-7	TGTGCCAGCAGCTGGCGGGACCCAGGGGAGCAGTACTTC	CASSWRDPGEQYF
TRBV6-1	TRBD2	many	TRBJ2-1	TGTGCCAGCAGCGCTACTAGCGGGGGGCTCTATGAGCAGTTCTTC	CASSATSGGLYEQFF
TRBV15	NA	few	TRBJ2-3	TGTGCCACCAGCAGCCCAGACTGGGGCACAGATACGCAGTATTTT	CATSSPDWGTDTQYF
TRBV29-1	NA	few	TRBJ2-7	TGCAGCGTGGGGGGAATCGAGCAGTACTTC	CSVGGIEQYF
TRBV28	NA	many	TRBJ1-2	TGTGCCAGCAGTAACGTGACAGGAAACTATGGCTACACCTTC	CASSNVTGNYGYTF
TRBV29-1	NA	many	TRBJ1-2	TGCAGCGTTGTCCTAGGGTATGGCTACACCTTC	CSVVLGYGYTF
TRBV12-3/TRBV12-4	NA	many	TRBJ1-5	TGTGCCAGCAGGCCGGGAGCCAATCAGCCCCAGCATTTT	CASRPGANQPQHF
TRBV20-1	TRBD2	many	TRBJ2-1	TGCAGTGCTAGACTAGCGGGGTACAATGAGCAGTTCTTC	CSARLAGYNEQFF
TRBV9	NA	few	TRBJ2-2	TGTGCCAGCAGCGTAGGACTAGGTAACACCGGGGAGCTGTTTTTT	CASSVGLGNTGELFF
TRBV7-2	NA	many	TRBJ1-1	TGTGCCAGCAGCCTAAATCCGGGAGCCAGCCCTGAAGCTTTCTTT	CASSLNPGASPEAFF
TRBV20-1	NA	NA	TRBJ1-5	TGCAGTGCTAGAGTCGGGACCTTTAGCAATCAGCCCCAGCATTTT	CSARVGTFSNQPQHF
TRBV9	NA	many	TRBJ2-3	TGTGCCAGCAGCGTAGGGAGGGGGTCCGATACGCAGTATTTT	CASSVGRGSDTQYF